This T cell receptor (beta chain) was captured in a study of post-analysis software for immune sequencing data. Study findings and constraints: When compared against controls, multiple sclerosis patients showed significantly lower normalized Chao1 diversity. F measure showed strong co-clustering of same-batch samples. In patients, TRBV5-6, TRBV5-1 and TRBV20-1 belonged to five TRBV segments found more frequently than in controls.

On this clonotype: Its antigen remains unknown.

After removal of 4 bases from V and 3 bases from J, the junction contained 8 bases not matched to a gene. Germline V gene sequence: CDR1 SGHAT, CDR2 FQNNGV. The CDR3 spans 15 residues. Built from TCR beta cDNA, the libraries had unique molecular identifiers in them. Out of about 0.9 to 11 million T cells, about 500,000 cDNA molecules were generated. One entry per CDR3 protein results from TCRdb running MiXCR on the PCR reads. Here the sample spans hundreds of thousands of distinct CDR3 sequences, approximately 39% being singletons. The sequenced material came from blood. The sequence derives from a girl aged 2 to 9 with multiple sclerosis. The chain combines TRBV11-2 with TRBJ2-7; the match to TRBD1 covers 8 bases. The CDR3 spells CASSSTGDPDYEQYF. The CDR3 nucleotides read TGTGCCAGCAGCTCGACAGGGGACCCAGACTACGAGCAGTACTTC.